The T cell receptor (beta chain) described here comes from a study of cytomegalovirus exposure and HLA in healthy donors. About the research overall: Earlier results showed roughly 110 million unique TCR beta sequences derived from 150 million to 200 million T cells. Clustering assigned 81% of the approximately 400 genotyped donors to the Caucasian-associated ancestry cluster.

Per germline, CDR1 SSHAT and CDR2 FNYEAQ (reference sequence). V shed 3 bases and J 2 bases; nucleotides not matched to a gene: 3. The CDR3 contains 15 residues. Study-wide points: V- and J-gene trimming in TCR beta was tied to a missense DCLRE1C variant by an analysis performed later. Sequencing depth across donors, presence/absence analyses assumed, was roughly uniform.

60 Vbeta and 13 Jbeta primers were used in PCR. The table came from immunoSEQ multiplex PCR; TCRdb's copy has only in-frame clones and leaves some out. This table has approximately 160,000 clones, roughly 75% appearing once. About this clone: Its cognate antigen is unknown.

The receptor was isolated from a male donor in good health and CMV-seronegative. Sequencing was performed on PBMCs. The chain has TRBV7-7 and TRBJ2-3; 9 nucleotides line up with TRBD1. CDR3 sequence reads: CASSLGTGSTDTQYF. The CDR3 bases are TGTGCCAGCAGCTTGGGGACAGGGTCCACAGATACGCAGTATTTT.